The T cell receptor (beta chain) described here comes from a study of stem cell transplantation in POMP-related autoinflammatory disease. Study background: Impaired MHC class I-dependent CD8+ differentiation was hypothesized from defective thymoproteasomes.

The V end lost 3 bases, the J end lost 11 bases, and 10 bases lay between the germline ends. The CDR3 is 12 amino acids. Per the germline V gene, CDR1 is SGHTA and CDR2 is FQGNSA. Assay: immunoSEQ multiplex PCR; the TCRdb copy retains only in-frame clones and omits some. The repertoire holds roughly 70,000 clones, roughly 93% seen once, with about 0.66% in the top ten. As concerns this clone: Its antigen is not identified.

Whole-study findings and limits: Fewer unique TRB V-J gene pairings were identified in patients with PRAID. PRAID patients trended toward lower TRB diversity and higher clonality in all analyzed T-cell subsets.

This TCR came from a human patient with POMP-related autoinflammation and immune dysregulation (PRAID). Some of the T cells may derive from the graft donor. Sequencing was performed on CD4+ T cells from PBMCs, taken after stem cell transplantation. The chain recombines TRBV7-2 with TRBJ2-2; the D gene is possibly TRBD1 (5 bases). This chain's CDR3 is CASSFQGLELFF. CDR3 in DNA: TGTGCCAGCAGCTTCCAGGGTTTAGAGCTGTTTTTT.